Listed below are T cell receptor beta chains from one sample, sequenced in a study of cytomegalovirus exposure and HLA in healthy donors. Produced via immunoSEQ multiplex PCR; TCRdb's table is partial and in-frame only. The sample contains 100,000 to 150,000 clones, over 65% of which appear only once. Input material: PBMCs. These receptor sequences come from a woman in her thirties or forties in good health and CMV-seropositive. CDR3s include the opening cysteine and the closing phenylalanine or tryptophan. The order of the fields is D gene, clone size, V gene, J gene, CDR3 DNA, CDR3 protein. A D gene is named only where the DNA matches it firmly. Size is stated for part of the rows, as once, few or many counts, or as a class when the clone is expanded.

TRBD2	once	TRBV25-1	TRBJ2-1	TGTGCCAGCAGTAATCCAGCGGGAGCCGCCTACAATGAGCAGTTCTTC	CASSNPAGAAYNEQFF
TRBD1	.	TRBV30	TRBJ1-2	TGTGCCTGGAGTCTGGCCGGGACAGGGGGCAATGGCTACACCTTC	CAWSLAGTGGNGYTF
TRBD2	.	TRBV9	TRBJ2-1	TGTGCCAGCAGCGTGAGTAGCGGGAGTCCCAATGAGCAGTTCTTC	CASSVSSGSPNEQFF
TRBD1	.	TRBV5-1	TRBJ1-5	TGCGCCAGCAGCTTGCAAGGGGGCCGCAATCAGCCCCAGCATTTT	CASSLQGGRNQPQHF
.	.	TRBV2	TRBJ2-2	TGTGCCAGCGGGACTCAAAACACCGGGGAGCTGTTTTTT	CASGTQNTGELFF
.	.	TRBV7-2	TRBJ1-2	TGTGCCAGCAGCTTAGACTGGGGGCAGGGCTACACCTTC	CASSLDWGQGYTF
.	.	TRBV2	TRBJ1-2	TGTGCCAGCAGTGAGACAGGAAACTATGGCTACACCTTC	CASSETGNYGYTF
TRBD1	.	TRBV25-1	TRBJ1-1	TGTGCCAGCAGAGGACAGGGAGGGGCTGAAGCTTTCTTT	CASRGQGGAEAFF
.	once	TRBV7-2	TRBJ2-7	TGTGCCAGCAGCTTAGGCGTCTACGAGCAGTACTTC	CASSLGVYEQYF
.	.	TRBV5-4	TRBJ2-5	TGTGCCAGCAGCTGGGCCGGCGAGAGGACCCAGTACTTC	CASSWAGERTQYF
TRBD1	few	TRBV6-6	TRBJ1-2	TGTGCCAGCAGCGCCTATGGACAGGGCGATGATGGCTACACCTTC	CASSAYGQGDDGYTF
.	.	TRBV19	TRBJ2-7	TGTGCCAGTAGTATCCTCGCAGGTACCTACGAGCAGTACTTC	CASSILAGTYEQYF
TRBD1	.	TRBV7-9	TRBJ1-2	TGTGCCAGCAGCTCCCTGGACAGGGGGCGTGATGGCTACACCTTC	CASSSLDRGRDGYTF